Each of the 24 T cell receptor beta chains below was sequenced from the same sample in a study of T cell responses to AZD1222 COVID-19 vaccine. Libraries were prepared by immunoSEQ multiplex PCR; TCRdb keeps only in-frame clonotypes and omits some of them. This sample carries nearly 95,000 clones, around 89% of them seen once, and the ten largest clones take about 2.4%. The sequenced sample was peripheral blood, obtained 28 days after the second AZD1222 dose. All receptors derive from an adult who received the AZD1222 COVID-19 vaccine.

The chain couples TRBV5-5 to TRBJ1-4; D gene unclear. CDR1 is SGHKS and CDR2 is YYEKEE in the germline V gene (reference sequence). This CDR3 is 13 amino acids long. V lost 2 bases and J 4 bases, leaving 6 bases between the germline ends. The CDR3 spells CASSLMFNEKLFF. In DNA, the CDR3 is TGTGCCAGCAGCTTAATGTTTAATGAAAAACTGTTTTTT.

The chain employs TRBV5-1 and TRBJ2-2; 8 bases match TRBD1. V shed 1 base and J 1 base; nucleotides not matched to a gene: 3. CDR3 length: 16 amino acids. Germline V lookup: CDR1 SGHRS, CDR2 YFSETQ. CDR3 amino acids: CASSLTGTGNTGELFF. CDR3 nucleotide sequence: TGCGCCAGCAGCTTGACCGGGACAGGGAACACCGGGGAGCTGTTTTTT.

The chain couples TRBV19 to TRBJ1-1, with a possible D match to TRBD1 (6 bases). CDR3 size: 14 residues. Per the germline V gene, CDR1 is LNHDA and CDR2 is SQIVND (reference sequence). Trimming left V 5 bases short and J 5 bases short, with 15 bases between. CDR3 amino acids: CASSAHRVGTEAFF. The CDR3 coding sequence is TGTGCCAGTAGTGCCCACAGGGTCGGGACTGAAGCTTTCTTT.

Turning to this clone: The identical CDR3 is also encoded by other nucleotide sequences in the sample. This chain joins TRBV5-1 and TRBJ1-1; no clear D gene. V was shortened by 0 bases and J by 2 bases, with 2 bases between the two germline ends. Germline CDR1 is SGHRS and CDR2 is YFSETQ. The CDR3 sequence is 12 residues long. This CDR3 is CASSLANTEAFF. CDR3 nucleotides: TGCGCCAGCAGCTTGGCAAACACTGAAGCTTTCTTT.

This sequence joins TRBV7-9 and TRBJ1-2; D is unclear. V was trimmed by 4 bases and J by 0 bases, leaving 3 bases between them. CDR1 SEHNR and CDR2 FQNEAQ come from the germline V gene (reference sequence). The CDR3 contains 12 residues. The CDR3 sequence: CASSSSNYGYTF. CDR3 bases: TGTGCCAGCAGCTCCTCTAACTATGGCTACACCTTC.

The chain employs TRBV7-9 and TRBJ1-4; perhaps TRBD1 as D (6 bases). This CDR3 region has 15 residues. The germline V gene encodes CDR1 SEHNR and CDR2 FQNEAQ (reference sequence). Trimming left V 1 base short and J 5 bases short, with 11 bases between. The CDR3 DNA sequence: TGTGCCAGCAGCTTAGGACAGAGGGGGAATGAAAAACTGTTTTTT. Its translation: CASSLGQRGNEKLFF.

The CDR3 spells CASSHPRLAVHEQYF. The CDR3, as DNA: TGTGCCAGCAGCCACCCCCGGCTAGCGGTACACGAGCAGTACTTC. The chain is built from TRBV7-9 and TRBJ2-7, with 7 bases fitting TRBD2. V lost 5 bases and J lost 5; bases outside the gene matches: 12. This CDR3 comprises 15 residues. Germline V gene data show CDR1 as SEHNR and CDR2 as FQNEAQ (reference sequence).

The chain carries TRBV10-2 and TRBJ2-2; no clear D. Trimming removed 5 bases from V and 5 bases from J, with 18 bases in between. CDR3 length: 16 amino acids. CDR1 and CDR2 from the germline V gene are WSHSY and SAAADI. CDR3 coding DNA: TGCGCCAGCAGTCCCCTCCGAGGTGGTGGGACCGGGGAGCTGTTTTTT. The encoded protein is CASSPLRGGGTGELFF.

The chain uses TRBV7-8 and TRBJ2-2; 14 positions agree with TRBD2. The CDR3 covers 17 residues. J gave up 9 bases and V 1 base, and 7 bases lay outside the gene matches. Germline CDR1 reads SGHVS; CDR2 reads FQNEAQ. CDR3 region: CASSLGGLAGGARELFF. In DNA, the CDR3 is TGTGCCAGCAGCTTAGGCGGACTAGCGGGAGGAGCTAGGGAGCTGTTTTTT.

This chain connects TRBV6-6 to TRBJ2-7; D perhaps matches TRBD1 (5 bases). V was pared by 6 bases and J by 6 bases, with 21 bases between. The CDR3 has 15 amino acids. Looked up from germline, CDR1 is MNHNY and CDR2 is SVGAGI (reference sequence). The CDR3 nucleotides are TGTGCCAGCAGAACCCTACAGGTGGGTCCTGCCGAGCAGTACTTC. Protein product: CASRTLQVGPAEQYF.

As concerns this clone: The sample contains more than one DNA sequence encoding this CDR3. The chain uses TRBV12-3 or TRBV12-4 and TRBJ2-7, with D hard to call. CDR3 length: 11 amino acids. Trimming took off 6 bases at V and 3 bases at J, with 6 bases between the two ends. In DNA, the CDR3 is TGTGCCAGCAGCGGCAACTACGAGCAGTACTTC. This codes for CASSGNYEQYF.

The chain carries TRBV10-2 and TRBJ2-1; 7 nucleotides align to TRBD1. The CDR3 covers 15 residues. In germline, CDR1 is WSHSY, CDR2 SAAADI. Germline trimming cut 9 bases from V and 5 bases from J; bases unmatched to any gene: 13. The CDR3 loop is CARRKGDSSDNEQFF. As DNA, the CDR3 is TGCGCCAGGCGGAAGGGGGACAGCTCGGACAATGAGCAGTTCTTC.

Worth noting for this clone: Mismatch with germline at one junction end may stem from a read error. This rearrangement joins TRBV7-7 to TRBJ2-3; D remains unclear. Germline lookup yields CDR1 SSHAT and CDR2 FNYEAQ (reference sequence). The CDR3 loop spans 15 amino acids. This CDR3 reads CASSFSLRNTDTQYF. CDR3 DNA sequence: TGTGCTAGCAGCTTTAGCCTACGGAACACAGATACGCAGTATTTT.

This rearrangement joins TRBV11-1 to TRBJ1-1, with TRBD1 as a possible D gene (5 bases). Germline V gene sequence: CDR1 SGHAT, CDR2 FQDESV (reference sequence). Between the trimmed V and J ends, which lost 5 bases and 0 bases, there was a span of 13 bases. The CDR3 loop spans 15 amino acids. The chain's CDR3 is CASSPLEGLNTEAFF. DNA of the CDR3: TGTGCCAGCAGCCCCCTGGAGGGGCTGAACACTGAAGCTTTCTTT.

The V gene is TRBV27, the J gene TRBJ2-7, with 8 bases lining up with TRBD2. Trimming at V came to 5 bases and at J to 6 bases, leaving 6 bases not matched to a gene. Per the germline V gene, CDR1 is MNHEY and CDR2 is SMNVEV (reference sequence). The CDR3 runs to 13 residues. The DNA for the CDR3 is TGTGCCAGCAGTCACGGACTAGCCGGCGAGCAGTACTTC. Its translation: CASSHGLAGEQYF.

The chain links TRBV12-3 or TRBV12-4 to TRBJ2-7, with D perhaps matching TRBD1 (6 bases). CDR3 length equals 13 residues. Trimming took 6 bases from V and 3 from J, leaving 12 bases between them. The CDR3 reads CASSEGHHYEQYF. DNA for the CDR3: TGTGCCAGCAGCGAGGGACATCACTACGAGCAGTACTTC.

This chain connects TRBV11-2 to TRBJ1-6; no firm D call. Trimming removed 5 bases at V and 7 bases at J, with 15 bases between. Looked up from germline, CDR1 is SGHAT and CDR2 is FQNNGV. The CDR3 consists of 15 residues. CDR3 sequence (DNA): TGTGCCAGCAGCCTGCAGTGGGCAGAGAATTCACCCCTCCACTTT. Residues: CASSLQWAENSPLHF.

CDR3 sequence: CASSRLAEETQYF. CDR3 in DNA: TGTGCCAGCAGTCGACTAGCGGAGGAGACCCAGTACTTC. This rearrangement joins TRBV6-2 or TRBV6-3 to TRBJ2-5; 9 bases map to TRBD2. After removal of 5 bases from V and 5 bases from J, the junction contained 3 bases not matched to a gene. The CDR3 totals 13 residues. CDR1 is MNHEY and CDR2 is SVGEGT in the germline V gene.

V usage is TRBV5-1 and J usage is TRBJ2-2; 11 positions match TRBD2. CDR1 and CDR2 (germline): SGHRS, YFSETQ. Germline trimming cut 4 bases from V and 4 bases from J; bases unmatched to any gene: 6. There are 16 residues in the CDR3. The chain's CDR3 is CASSAIAGGGTGELFF. As DNA, the CDR3 is TGCGCCAGCAGCGCGATAGCGGGAGGGGGCACCGGGGAGCTGTTTTTT.

The V gene is TRBV19, the J gene TRBJ2-1, with 9 bases fitting TRBD2. This CDR3 region has 15 residues. V trimming: 6 bases; J trimming: 6 bases; junction bases outside the gene matches: 9. Germline V gene data show CDR1 as LNHDA and CDR2 as SQIVND (reference sequence). The CDR3 protein is CASRTRAGGSNEQFF. The CDR3 DNA follows: TGTGCCAGTAGAACAAGGGCGGGAGGGTCCAATGAGCAGTTCTTC.

The chain is built from TRBV27 and TRBJ2-2; 7 bases match TRBD1. CDR3 length: 15 residues. Germline assignment: CDR1 MNHEY and CDR2 SMNVEV (reference sequence). V lost 6 bases and J lost 4; bases outside the gene matches: 8. The CDR3 nucleotides are TGTGCCAGCAGCCGACAGGGTGGAGGCACCGGGGAGCTGTTTTTT. As protein: CASSRQGGGTGELFF.

CDR3 protein: CASSFGQSEAFF. Written as DNA, the CDR3 is TGTGCCAGCAGCTTCGGACAAAGTGAAGCTTTCTTT. The chain uses TRBV7-9 and TRBJ1-1; a weak D match, TRBD1 (5 bases). Trimming shortened V by 3 bases and J by 7 bases, and 9 bases separated the two germline ends. The CDR3 is 12 amino acids. The germline V gene encodes CDR1 SEHNR and CDR2 FQNEAQ (reference sequence).

The rearrangement joins TRBV6-4 to TRBJ2-1, with D possibly being TRBD1 or TRBD2 (5 bases each). The CDR3 runs 16 residues. Trimming cost V 1 base and J 4 bases, with 14 bases left between them. Germline-derived CDR1 and CDR2 are MRHNA and SNTAGT. The DNA of the CDR3 is TGTGCCAGCAGTGACTTACCCGGGACGGGATACAATGAGCAGTTCTTC. Protein: CASSDLPGTGYNEQFF.

The CDR3 region has the DNA TGTGCCAGCAGCTTCGCGACGGGAAACATTCAGTACTTC. Protein product: CASSFATGNIQYF. The V gene is TRBV7-3, the J gene TRBJ2-4; D remains ambiguous. Germline CDR1 is SGHTA and CDR2 is FQGTGA. The CDR3 has 13 amino acids. The V and J ends lost 3 bases and 6 bases respectively, with 9 bases between them.